The sequence of this TCR beta chain was determined in a study of response to subunit inactivated influenza vaccine. This clonotype was seen at least ten times. What it recognizes is unknown. TCRdb recomputed calls from the RT-PCR reads with MiXCR, one row per CDR3 protein. Of over 300,000 distinct CDR3 sequences in the sample, 21% were seen once. Study outcomes and limitations: Only a handful of new T cells, the authors suggested, are recruited with each seasonal influenza vaccination.

This clonotype was sampled from a man aged 45-69 years who received an inactivated influenza vaccine. This specimen was PBMCs from blood, taken less than 22 months after vaccination.

CDR3 loop: CASSPPANTEAFF. As DNA, the CDR3 is TGTGCCAGCAGCCCCCCAGCCAACACTGAAGCTTTCTTT. J is TRBJ1-1 and V is TRBV7-9; D gene uncertain. Germline assignment: CDR1 SEHNR and CDR2 FQNEAQ (reference sequence). V was pared by 5 bases and J by 2 bases, with 9 bases between. CDR3 length: 13 residues.